A single sample gave rise to the 7 T cell receptor beta chains below, sequenced in a study of cytomegalovirus exposure and HLA in healthy donors. 13 Jbeta primers and 60 Vbeta primers were used for the PCR. The repertoire was sequenced with immunoSEQ multiplex PCR; TCRdb's copy has only in-frame clones and lacks some. The sample contains under 150,000 clones, 65% to 80% of which appear only once. Sequencing was done on a sample of PBMCs. The receptors derive from a woman aged 40 to 50 in good health and CMV-seronegative.

The V gene is TRBV5-1, the J gene TRBJ2-1, with 9 bases lining up with TRBD2. The V gene end was trimmed by 0 bases and the J gene end by 1 base; junction bases not matched to a gene: 2. The CDR3 covers 16 residues. Germline-derived CDR1 and CDR2 are SGHRS and YFSETQ. CDR3 amino acids: CASSLGGGVSYNEQFF. The CDR3 region has the DNA TGCGCCAGCAGCTTGGGCGGGGGGGTGTCCTACAATGAGCAGTTCTTC.

The gene calls are TRBV9 and TRBJ1-2; D gene ambiguous. The V and J ends lost 3 bases and 4 bases respectively, with 10 bases between them. This CDR3 is 13 amino acids long. Germline values: CDR1 SGDLS, CDR2 YYNGEE. CDR3 in amino acids: CASSATVSYGYTF. CDR3 DNA: TGTGCCAGCAGCGCCACAGTGTCCTATGGCTACACCTTC.

This rearrangement joins TRBV6-6 to TRBJ1-1; the match to TRBD1 covers 10 bases. CDR1 and CDR2 (germline): MNHNY, SVGAGI (reference sequence). The ends lost 6 bases at V and 7 bases at J; junction bases unmatched: 14. The CDR3 has 16 amino acids. The CDR3 here is CASRPFDRGREGEAFF. The CDR3 DNA is TGTGCCAGCAGACCCTTTGACAGGGGGCGCGAGGGTGAAGCTTTCTTT.

This clone was counted once. Because the CDR3's place on the DNA is in doubt, the DNA is left out and the CDR3 is given as listed by TCRdb. This chain joins TRBV28 and TRBJ2-1; the DNA was not used to check the table's D call, TRBD2. A total of 15 residues make up the CDR3, ends included. Germline V gene sequence: CDR1 MDHEN, CDR2 SYDVKM. The CDR3 region is CASSTSGGSYNEQFF.

This clone came up a few times. Sequence at one end of the junction differs from germline and may be a read error. The genes are TRBV6-1 and TRBJ2-4; 8 nucleotides align to TRBD1. CDR3 size: 14 residues. CDR1 is MNHNS, CDR2 SASEGT, per germline. This CDR3 reads CATGQGSSKNSQYF. The CDR3 nucleotides are TGTGCCACCGGACAGGGAAGTTCCAAAAACAGTCAGTACTTC.

The chain couples TRBV5-1 to TRBJ1-2; the D gene is possibly TRBD1 (5 bases). V was cut by 0 bases and J by 7 bases, with 13 bases left in between. CDR3 length: 14 residues. Germline V gene sequence: CDR1 SGHRS, CDR2 YFSETQ. The CDR3 here is CASSLDPGLGGYTF. The CDR3 DNA follows: TGCGCCAGCAGCTTGGATCCAGGGCTGGGTGGCTACACCTTC.

V usage is TRBV2 and J usage is TRBJ1-6; possibly TRBD1 for D (6 bases). Germline-derived CDR1 and CDR2 are SNHLY and FYNNEI. The CDR3 runs to 16 residues. V lost 2 bases and J lost 6, with 14 bases in between. CDR3 in DNA: TGTGCCAGCAGTGAAATACAGGGCTACGGTAATTCACCCCTCCACTTT. It encodes CASSEIQGYGNSPLHF.